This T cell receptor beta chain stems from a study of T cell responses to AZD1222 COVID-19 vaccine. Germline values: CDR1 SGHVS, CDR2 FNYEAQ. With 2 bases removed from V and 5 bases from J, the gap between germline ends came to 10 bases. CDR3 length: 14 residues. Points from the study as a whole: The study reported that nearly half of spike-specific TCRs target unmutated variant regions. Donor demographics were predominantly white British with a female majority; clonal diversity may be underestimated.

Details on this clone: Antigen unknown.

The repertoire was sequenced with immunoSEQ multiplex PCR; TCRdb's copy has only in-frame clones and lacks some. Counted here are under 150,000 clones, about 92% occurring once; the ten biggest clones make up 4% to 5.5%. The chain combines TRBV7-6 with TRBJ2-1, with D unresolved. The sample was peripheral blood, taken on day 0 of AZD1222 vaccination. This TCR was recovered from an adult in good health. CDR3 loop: CASSLNRPDNEQFF. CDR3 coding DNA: TGTGCCAGCAGCTTAAACCGGCCAGACAATGAGCAGTTCTTC.